This entry lists 23 T cell receptor beta chains sequenced from one sample in a study of T cells in Graves' hyperthyroidism and ophthalmopathy. The TCR beta CDR3 regions underwent amplification using RNA transcripts as the source. The HTBI primer set drove a first-round RT-PCR of the TCR CDR3. TCRdb reprocessed the multiplex PCR reads with MiXCR, giving one entry per CDR3 protein. The data show more than 250,000 distinct CDR3 sequences, roughly 15% seen once. The sequenced sample consisted of blood. Source of these receptors: a woman aged 50 to 60 with Graves' hyperthyroidism that later progressed to Graves' ophthalmopathy.

This clonotype was counted at least ten times. This chain uses TRBV5-1 with TRBJ1-1, with TRBD1 identical over 8 bases. V was pared by 3 bases and J by 1 base, with 8 bases of the junction left unmatched. CDR1 and CDR2 from the germline V gene are SGHRS and YFSETQ. This CDR3 is built from 16 residues. DNA for the CDR3: TGCGCCAGCAGCTCCGGGACAGGAGGGAAGAACACTGAAGCTTTCTTT. Translating it yields CASSSGTGGKNTEAFF. The full variable domain, its missing parts supplied by reference TRBV5-1 and TRBJ1-1, is KAGVTQTPRYLIKTRGQQVTLSCSPISGHRSVSWYQQTPGQGLQFLFEYFSETQRNKGNFPGRFSGRQFSNSRSEMNVSTLELGDSALYLCASSSGTGGKNTEAFFGQGTRLTVV.

In its sample, this clonotype was seen many times. The CDR3 is CASSYSTYINTEAFF. In DNA, the CDR3 is TGTGCCAGCAGTTACTCTACGTATATAAACACTGAAGCTTTCTTT. The rearrangement uses TRBV6-6 and TRBJ1-1; no firm D call. This CDR3 region has 15 residues. With 0 bases removed from V and 2 bases from J, the gap between germline ends came to 10 bases. From germline, CDR1 is MNHNY and CDR2 SVGAGI (reference sequence).

This clonotype has at least ten counts. The chain joins TRBV3-1 to TRBJ2-2; D is ambiguous. CDR1 LGHDT and CDR2 YNNKEL come from the germline V gene (reference sequence). V lost 1 base to trimming and J lost 4 bases, with 4 bases between them. CDR3 length: 13 residues. CDR3: CASSQAATGELFF. DNA for the CDR3: TGTGCCAGCAGCCAAGCCGCCACCGGGGAGCTGTTTTTT.

The J gene is TRBJ2-6, the V gene TRBV10-3, with a tentative D call TRBD2 (6 bases). Looked up from germline, CDR1 is ENHRY and CDR2 is SYGVKD. The CDR3 loop spans 17 amino acids. V gave up 6 bases and J gave up 1 base, with 16 bases separating them. The CDR3 loop is CAIRLGTAESGANVLTF. The CDR3 nucleotides read TGTGCCATCAGATTAGGGACTGCGGAGTCTGGGGCCAACGTCCTGACTTTC.

This clonotype was seen only a few times. The V call is TRBV5-1, the J call TRBJ1-3; D not resolved. The germline V gene has CDR1 SGHRS and CDR2 YFSETQ. The CDR3 has 13 amino acids. Trimming took 2 bases from V and 3 from J, leaving 6 bases between them. The CDR3 DNA reads TGCGCCAGCAGCTTTGACAATGGAAACACCATATATTTT. Encoded protein: CASSFDNGNTIYF.

This clonotype was seen repeatedly, ten times or more. This chain joins TRBV5-1 and TRBJ2-5; D might be TRBD2 (6 bases). Germline V lookup: CDR1 SGHRS, CDR2 YFSETQ. Trimming removed 0 bases at V and 5 bases at J, with 11 bases between. This CDR3 is built from 14 residues. The CDR3 region has the DNA TGCGCCAGCAGCTTGGCCGGGGGTGTGGAGACCCAGTACTTC. Its protein is CASSLAGGVETQYF. Full variable domain (remainder filled in from reference TRBV5-1 and TRBJ2-5): KAGVTQTPRYLIKTRGQQVTLSCSPISGHRSVSWYQQTPGQGLQFLFEYFSETQRNKGNFPGRFSGRQFSNSRSEMNVSTLELGDSALYLCASSLAGGVETQYFGPGTRLLVL.

The chain recombines TRBV5-6 with TRBJ2-7; D is perhaps TRBD1 (7 bases). The length of the CDR3 is 12 residues. Trimming took 4 bases from V and 6 from J, leaving 11 bases between them. Germline assignment: CDR1 SGHDT and CDR2 YYEEEE. DNA for the CDR3: TGTGCCAGCAGCCGCAGGGGGGTCGAGCAGTACTTC. It encodes CASSRRGVEQYF.

This clonotype showed up just a few times. The rearrangement links TRBV14 to TRBJ2-5, with TRBD2 identical over 9 bases. Germline loops: CDR1 SGHDN, CDR2 FVKESK. The length of the CDR3 is 16 residues. Trimming at V came to 6 bases and at J to 4 bases, leaving 12 bases not matched to a gene. The CDR3 region is CASSPRAGGPTETQYF. CDR3 DNA sequence: TGTGCCAGCAGTCCCCGAGCGGGAGGCCCCACAGAGACCCAGTACTTC.

This clonotype was counted many times. The gene calls are TRBV3-1 and TRBJ1-5; the D gene is possibly TRBD1 (5 bases). The ends were cut back, 3 bases at V and 4 bases at J, with 13 bases in the middle. Germline-derived CDR1 and CDR2 are LGHDT and YNNKEL (reference sequence). The CDR3 runs to 15 residues. CDR3 loop: CASSHQGDGNQPQHF. DNA of the CDR3: TGTGCCAGCAGCCACCAAGGGGACGGGAATCAGCCCCAGCATTTT.

This sequence joins TRBV10-1 and TRBJ2-1; D might be TRBD2 (6 bases). V was shortened by 2 bases and J by 4 bases, with 15 bases between the two germline ends. The CDR3 totals 16 residues. The germline V gene has CDR1 WNHNN and CDR2 SYGVQD (reference sequence). As DNA, the CDR3 is TGCGCCAGCAGTGAGGGATCAGCGGGCCTTTACAATGAGCAGTTCTTC. Translating gives CASSEGSAGLYNEQFF.

This clonotype was recorded many times. The genes are TRBV20-1 and TRBJ2-3; TRBD2 agrees at 15 bases. The CDR3 consists of 17 residues. CDR1 is DFQATT, CDR2 SNEGSKA, per germline (reference sequence). J lost 3 bases, V lost 5 bases, and 9 bases had no gene match. CDR3 sequence: CSAAKMGLAGGTDTQYF. The CDR3 DNA reads as TGCAGTGCTGCCAAAATGGGACTAGCGGGAGGAACAGATACGCAGTATTTT.

This clonotype was seen at least ten times. V is TRBV10-3 and J is TRBJ1-1, with D possibly being TRBD1 (6 bases). The CDR3 sequence is 15 residues long. The V gene's germline CDR1 is ENHRY and CDR2 SYGVKD. Between the trimmed V and J ends, which lost 4 bases and 1 base, there was a span of 13 bases. The CDR3 loop is CAISAARTENTEAFF. The DNA of the CDR3 is TGTGCCATCAGTGCAGCCCGGACAGAGAACACTGAAGCTTTCTTT.

The genes are TRBV25-1 and TRBJ1-1, with D uncertain. Trimming removed 5 bases from V and 1 base from J, with 14 bases in between. Looked up from germline, CDR1 is MGHDK and CDR2 is SYGVNS. This CDR3 spans 15 amino acids. CDR3 loop: CASSTSWVANTEAFF. DNA of the CDR3: TGTGCCAGCAGTACGTCTTGGGTGGCGAACACTGAAGCTTTCTTT. Using reference TRBV25-1 and TRBJ1-1 for the parts outside the CDR3, the full variable domain is EADIYQTPRYLVIGTGKKITLECSQTMGHDKMYWYQQDPGMELHLIHYSYGVNSTEKGDLSSESTVSRIRTEHFPLTLESARPSHTSQYLCASSTSWVANTEAFFGQGTRLTVV.

This clonotype was recorded many times. V is TRBV20-1 and J is TRBJ1-5, with TRBD1 matching over 10 bases. CDR1 and CDR2 from the germline V gene are DFQATT and SNEGSKA (reference sequence). V was clipped by 6 bases and J by 7 bases; unmatched bases: 9. This CDR3 region has 14 residues. The CDR3 sequence: CSAKKGTGAQPQHF. CDR3 bases: TGCAGTGCCAAGAAGGGGACAGGGGCGCAGCCCCAGCATTTT.

This clonotype was recorded many times. The rearrangement uses TRBV7-9 and TRBJ2-1; 10 nucleotides agree with TRBD2. This CDR3 contains 18 residues. V lost 4 bases, J lost 8 bases, and 17 bases stayed unmatched. Germline V gene data show CDR1 as SEHNR and CDR2 as FQNEAQ (reference sequence). CDR3 sequence (DNA): TGTGCCAGCAGCTACCTCGGGCTAGCGGGAGCCCCCGTCGATGAGCAGTTCTTC. Translation: CASSYLGLAGAPVDEQFF.

Regarding this clonotype: The junction and the germline gene differ at one end; a read error may be behind it. The CDR3 DNA reads TGTACCAGCGCGAGTATTAAAAATTCACCCCTCCACTTT. Protein: CTSASIKNSPLHF. The V call is TRBV27, the J call TRBJ1-6; D gene ambiguous. The CDR3 contains 13 residues. From germline, CDR1 is MNHEY and CDR2 SMNVEV (reference sequence).

Ten or more counts support this clonotype. V and J are TRBV7-2 and TRBJ1-2; D gene ambiguous. The CDR3 is 14 amino acids. The V end was cut by 3 bases, the J end by 8 bases, with 16 bases between. Germline loops: CDR1 SGHTA, CDR2 FQGNSA. The CDR3, as DNA: TGTGCCAGCAGCTTCTATTCCATTCCTGAGGGCTACACCTTC. Protein sequence: CASSFYSIPEGYTF.

This clonotype was seen once. A much larger clone differs by one base, so this may be a read error. The genes are TRBV3-1 and TRBJ1-3; D gene ambiguous. Germline values: CDR1 LGHDT, CDR2 YNNKEL (reference sequence). Trimming pared 7 bases from V and 8 bases from J, leaving 21 bases between. The CDR3 extends over 15 amino acids. CDR3 loop: CASNPRRALGDTIYF. Here the CDR3 DNA reads TGTGCCAGCAACCCTAGGAGGGCTCTTGGCGACACCATATATTTT. Variable domain in full (rest from reference TRBV3-1 and TRBJ1-3): DTAVSQTPKYLVTQMGNDKSIKCEQNLGHDTMYWYKQDSKKFLKIMFSYNNKELIINETVPNRFSPKSPDKAHLNLHINSLELGDSAVYFCASNPRRALGDTIYFGEGSWLTVV.

Ten or more counts support this clonotype. V gene TRBV5-1 combines with J gene TRBJ1-3; possible D gene TRBD1, 6 bases. V was cut by 0 bases and J by 0 bases, with 10 bases left in between. Germline V gene lookup returns CDR1 SGHRS and CDR2 YFSETQ. The CDR3 has 16 amino acids. The CDR3 loop reads CASSLGTVSSGNTIYF. The CDR3 DNA is TGCGCCAGCAGCTTGGGGACAGTCAGCTCTGGAAACACCATATATTTT.

This clonotype was recorded at least ten times. DNA for the CDR3: TGTGCCAGCAGTGAGGCCTGGAAGGGGATCTACGAGCAGTACTTC. It translates to CASSEAWKGIYEQYF. This chain connects TRBV6-1 to TRBJ2-7; weak D call: TRBD1 (5 bases). This CDR3 comprises 15 residues. The ends were cut back, 3 bases at V and 3 bases at J, with 15 bases in the middle. Germline V gene data show CDR1 as MNHNS and CDR2 as SASEGT.

This clonotype was counted ten times or more. The J gene is TRBJ2-6, the V gene TRBV30, with D unresolved. The CDR3 covers 15 residues. Germline CDR1 and CDR2: GTSNPN and SVGIG (reference sequence). V was clipped by 0 bases and J by 0 bases, with 6 bases between them. The CDR3 reads CAWSVLDSGANVLTF. CDR3 coding DNA: TGTGCCTGGAGTGTATTGGACTCTGGGGCCAACGTCCTGACTTTC.

This clonotype was found a few times. The rearrangement links TRBV20-1 to TRBJ2-2, with 8 nucleotides matching TRBD2. The CDR3 sequence is 15 residues long. The germline CDR1 and CDR2 sequences are DFQATT and SNEGSKA (reference sequence). With 6 bases clipped from V and 6 bases from J, the junction kept 12 bases outside the gene matches. The CDR3 spells CSARGGGRGSGELFF. The CDR3 DNA sequence: TGCAGTGCCCGGGGGGGCGGGAGAGGGTCCGGGGAGCTGTTTTTT.

This clonotype was seen repeatedly, ten times or more. This rearrangement joins TRBV4-1 to TRBJ2-1; a possible D gene is TRBD2 (5 bases). This CDR3 is built from 16 residues. V was cut by 2 bases and J by 0 bases, with 11 bases left in between. Germline lookup yields CDR1 MGHRA and CDR2 YSYEKL. CDR3 nucleotides: TGCGCCAGCAGCCAAAACCCTACTAGCTCCTACAATGAGCAGTTCTTC. Encoded protein: CASSQNPTSSYNEQFF.